This T cell receptor (beta chain) was captured in a study of shared clonotypes between healthy human individuals. Study findings and constraints: Rarefaction indicated that sorted-subset sequencing remained incomplete although depth was large.

As for this clone: Antigen unknown.

Sequencing used immunoSEQ multiplex PCR; TCRdb keeps in-frame clones, though not all of them. This sample carries over a million clones, more than 75% of them seen once, and the ten largest clones take around 0.61%. Germline assignment: CDR1 MDHEN and CDR2 SYDVKM. Trimming shortened V by 2 bases and J by 3 bases, and 11 bases separated the two germline ends. The CDR3 runs to 14 residues. The rearrangement joins TRBV28 to TRBJ2-7, with a tentative D call TRBD1 (5 bases). Input material: memory CD4+ T cells from PBMCs. Subset described: CD45RA-negative fraction. The clonotype was recovered from a man younger than 35 in good health. Some clones in this sample may be carry-over from other donors' samples. CDR3 nucleotides: TGTGCCAGCAGTTTAAGGGGAATGCGCTACGAGCAGTACTTC. This sequence encodes CASSLRGMRYEQYF.